This T cell receptor (beta chain) was sequenced during a study of identical twins (dated by TCRdb to the mid-2010s). About the investigation overall: TCR alpha and beta repertoires from monozygotic twins, unrelated adults of various ages and cord blood were deep-sequenced to test whether fetal clonotypes persist. To rule out contamination, the twin experiments were replicated at different times with different library preparation protocols. Study-level results and caveats: Invariant T cells such as MAIT and iNKT could partly confound zero-insertion analyses, although diverse VJ usage argued against such confounding for most clonotypes. In monozygotic twins, out-of-frame TCR alpha sharing was systematically underestimated by recombination models, although the models agreed with sharing between unrelated individuals. Fewer insertions were carried by abundant cord blood beta clonotypes; a weaker similar trend was observed in young adult naive repertoires, while no such trend was observed in memory repertoires. Because the same donors could not be followed over many years, conclusions were based on cross-sectional statistical analysis. Compared with coincidental sharing between unrelated individuals, an excess of low generation-probability sequences was observed among out-of-frame TCR alpha sequences shared between twins. The excess sharing between twins in beta out-of-frame sequences was weaker because fewer shared sequences reduced the signal-to-noise ratio.

Every donor in the study was a healthy Caucasian. Three pairs of female monozygotic twins, all aged about 18 to 30 years, were included in the twin cohort. CD4+ and CD8+ T cell populations were isolated with positive isolation kits from Invitrogen. Based on the germline V gene, the CDR1 and CDR2 sequences are SGDLS and YYNGEE. From V the trimming removes 3 bases and from J it removes 5 bases, while the gene matches leave 5 bases of the junction unaccounted for. Its CDR3 holds 15 amino acids, cysteine through phenylalanine. Only CDR3 DNA remains: 45 bases, in frame from the first base. The library came from 5' RACE. Instrument on record: Illumina HiSeq 2000. Template switching introduced a universal primer binding site; the final cDNA contained a unique molecular identifier, enabling accurate counting of TCR cDNA molecules. Specific primers in the conserved constant-segment region were used to synthesize first-strand cDNA for TCR alpha and beta chains. To control for contamination, every cDNA library was double barcoded, receiving both a SMART-Mk sample barcode and Illumina barcodes. TruSeq adapter sequences along with Illumina sample barcodes were introduced in two successive PCR steps. The TCR alpha and beta cDNA libraries were sequenced on the Illumina HiSeq platform using custom primers. For the original study's pipeline: Unique molecular identifiers were extracted from raw reads with MiGEC, and CDR3 positions were determined with MiXCR. Recombination models were inferred per individual with the repgenHMM and IGoR tools using an EM algorithm. Shared clonotype analysis was performed with the tcR package in R, normalizing sharing by the product of cloneset sizes. To study raw recombination free of thymic and clonal selection effects, out-of-frame nonproductive sequences were analyzed. TCRdb reprocessed the public reads (quality trimming at Q25 with fastp, clone calling with MiXCR) and kept in-frame beta chains. Duplicate CDR3 protein sequences are folded into a single record with the most common DNA and genes. TCRdb's processing, not the study's, gives the V and J calls here. The sample profile shows 500,000 to 550,000 distinct CDR3 sequences; roughly 21% of them were found once. The top ten clonotypes cover around 0.91% of the sample.

Concerning this clonotype: What antigen it recognizes has not been identified. No quality values exist for individual bases; no much larger clone is one base distant.

This same sample was also taken into another study, of T cells expressing NK-cell markers. As that second study puts it: Roughly 8 donors provided sorted CD3+CD56+NKG2C+, CD3+CD56+NKG2C- and CD3+CD56-NKG2C+ T-cell subsets, whose TCR beta-chain repertoires were profiled. Among the eight sequenced donors, only one was HCMV-seronegative, while the other seven were HCMV-seropositive. In several experiments an anti-gammadeltaTCR antibody was added to restrict sorting to alphabetaTCR-expressing T cells. For 5 or 6 donors, the dominant CD3+CD56+NKG2C+ clonotypes were among the top 10 CD8+ clonotypes and accounted for roughly 1.0-7.5% of CD8+ T cells. Those dominant clonotypes were again the most abundant among CD3+CD56-NKG2C+ cells in a handful of donors, at 28.3-60.1%. It remained unclear whether the expanded NKG2C-expressing T cell clones were specific for HCMV antigens. All eight donors whose samples were sequenced were randomly selected healthy volunteers, three of them men and five women. HCMV-specific IgG was detected in serum with a commercial ELISA kit to determine HCMV serostatus. Reads were demultiplexed and grouped by UMI with MIGEC, and clonotypes were assembled and quantified with MiTCR. To remove erroneous sequences, TCR cDNA sequences were retained only when supported by two or more reads. Downstream repertoire analysis used the tcR package, and clonotypes were matched across fractions by CDR3 nucleotide sequence plus V segment. Antigen specificity was annotated against VDJdb with VDJmatch, allowing one amino acid substitution in CDR3.

The sequence came from a woman aged 18-30 years in good health. Material: CD4+ T cells sorted from blood. The chain was built from TRBV9 and TRBJ2-6; the central 7 bases match TRBD1. The CDR3 reads CASSAGQQRANVLTF. The DNA sequence is as follows: TGTGCCAGCAGCGCGGGACAGCAGCGGGCCAACGTCCTGACTTTC. This CDR3, with the reference TRBV9 and TRBJ2-6 proteins standing in past its ends, gives the full variable domain DSGVTQTPKHLITATGQRVTLRCSPRSGDLSVYWYQQSLDQGLQFLIQYYNGEERAKGNILERFSAQQFPDLHSELNLSSLELGDSALYFCASSAGQQRANVLTFGAGSRLTVL.